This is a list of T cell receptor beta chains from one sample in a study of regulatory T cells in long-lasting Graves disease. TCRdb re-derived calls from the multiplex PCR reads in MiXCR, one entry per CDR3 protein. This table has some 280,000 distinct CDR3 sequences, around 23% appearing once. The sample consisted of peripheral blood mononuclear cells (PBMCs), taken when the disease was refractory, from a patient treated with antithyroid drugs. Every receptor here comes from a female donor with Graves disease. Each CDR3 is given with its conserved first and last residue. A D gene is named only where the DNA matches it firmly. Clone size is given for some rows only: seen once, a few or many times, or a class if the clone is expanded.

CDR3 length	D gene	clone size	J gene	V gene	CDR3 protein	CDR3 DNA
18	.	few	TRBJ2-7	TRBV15	CATSREKTSLFFPYEQYF	TGTGCCACCAGCCGAGAGAAGACTAGTTTATTTTTCCCCTACGAGCAGTACTTC
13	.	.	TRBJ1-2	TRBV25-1	CASSEGALYGYTF	TGTGCCAGCAGTGAAGGGGCTCTCTATGGCTACACCTTC
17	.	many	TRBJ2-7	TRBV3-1	CASSPKSLDGGDYEQYF	TGTGCCAGCAGCCCCAAGAGTCTGGACGGAGGGGACTACGAGCAGTACTTC
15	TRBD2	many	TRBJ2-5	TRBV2	CASSDGTSGQETQYF	TGTGCCAGCAGTGATGGGACTAGCGGCCAAGAGACCCAGTACTTC
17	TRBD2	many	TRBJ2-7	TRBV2	CASGEFSGATFSYEQYF	TGTGCCAGCGGGGAGTTTAGCGGGGCCACCTTCTCCTACGAGCAGTACTTC
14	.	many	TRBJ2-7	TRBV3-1	CASSQGGTYYEQYF	TGTGCCAGCAGCCAAGGGGGGACATACTACGAGCAGTACTTC
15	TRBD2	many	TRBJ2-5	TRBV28	CASQGLAEPQETQYF	TGTGCCAGCCAAGGACTAGCGGAACCCCAAGAGACCCAGTACTTC
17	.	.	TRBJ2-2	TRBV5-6	CASSLVVDALNTGELFF	TGTGCCAGCAGCTTGGTGGTGGATGCTCTGAACACCGGGGAGCTGTTTTTT
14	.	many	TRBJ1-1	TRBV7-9	CASSLQALNTEAFF	TGTGCCAGCAGCTTACAGGCCCTGAACACTGAAGCTTTCTTT
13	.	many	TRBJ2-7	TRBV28	CASSLGGSYEQYF	TGTGCCAGCAGTTTAGGCGGATCCTACGAGCAGTACTTC
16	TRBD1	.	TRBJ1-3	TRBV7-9	CASSSGQVYSGNTIYF	TGTGCCAGCAGCTCGGGACAGGTGTACTCTGGAAACACCATATATTTT
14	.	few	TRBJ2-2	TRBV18	CASSLNANTGELFF	TGTGCCAGCTCACTGAACGCGAACACCGGGGAGCTGTTTTTT
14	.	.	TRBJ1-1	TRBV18	CASSPLIRVYEAFF	TGTGCCAGCTCACCACTGATTCGGGTGTACGAAGCTTTCTTT
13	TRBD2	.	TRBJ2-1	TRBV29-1	CSGTSGSSDEQFF	TGCAGCGGAACTAGCGGGAGCAGCGATGAGCAGTTCTTC
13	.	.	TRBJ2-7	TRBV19	CASSIEGGYEQYF	TGTGCCAGTAGTATTGAGGGCGGCTACGAGCAGTACTTC
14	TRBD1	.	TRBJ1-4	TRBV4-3	CASSLDRDGEKLFF	TGCGCCAGCAGCCTCGACAGGGACGGCGAAAAACTGTTTTTT
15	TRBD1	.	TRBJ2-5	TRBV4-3	CASSQERTGTETQYF	TGCGCCAGCAGCCAAGAGAGGACAGGGACAGAGACCCAGTACTTC
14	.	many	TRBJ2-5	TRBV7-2	CASSSPTGEETQYF	TGTGCCAGCAGCTCCCCTACTGGGGAAGAGACCCAGTACTTC
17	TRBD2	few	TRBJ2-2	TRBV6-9	CASSYSPSGTTIGELFF	TGTGCCAGCAGTTACTCACCCTCCGGGACTACGATCGGGGAGCTGTTTTTT
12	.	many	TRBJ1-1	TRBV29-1	CSAAVGGTEAFF	TGCAGCGCGGCGGTGGGAGGCACTGAAGCTTTCTTT
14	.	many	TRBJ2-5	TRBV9	CASSARRYQETQYF	TGTGCCAGCAGCGCCCGACGGTATCAAGAGACCCAGTACTTC
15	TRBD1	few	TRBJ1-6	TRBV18	CASSLGDRRNSPLHF	TGTGCCAGCTCACTCGGGGACAGACGGAATTCACCCCTCCACTTT
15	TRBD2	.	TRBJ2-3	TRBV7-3	CASSPISGGTDTQYF	TGTGCCAGCAGCCCGATTAGCGGGGGCACAGATACGCAGTATTTT
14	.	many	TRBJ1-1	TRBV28	CASSLSLSGAEAFF	TGTGCCAGCAGTTTATCGTTATCCGGGGCAGAAGCTTTCTTT
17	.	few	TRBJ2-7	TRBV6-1	CASSEDSWQLNSYEQYF	TGTGCCAGCAGTGAAGATAGTTGGCAGCTGAACTCCTACGAGCAGTACTTC
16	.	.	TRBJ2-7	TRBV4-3	CASSQGLARDLNEQYF	TGCGCCAGCAGCCAAGGATTAGCTCGCGATCTTAACGAGCAGTACTTC
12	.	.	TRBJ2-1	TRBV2	CASSPGRDPPIF	TGTGCCAGCAGTCCCGGACGGGACCCACCGATCTTC
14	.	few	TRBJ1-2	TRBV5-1	CASSLPTGDYGYTF	TGCGCCAGCAGCCTACCGACAGGTGACTATGGCTACACCTTC
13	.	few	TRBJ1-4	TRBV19	CASSMQVDEKLFF	TGTGCCAGTAGCATGCAGGTGGATGAAAAACTGTTTTTT
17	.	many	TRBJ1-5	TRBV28	CASRPEEGPYSNQPQHF	TGTGCCAGCAGGCCAGAGGAAGGGCCTTATAGCAATCAGCCCCAGCATTTT
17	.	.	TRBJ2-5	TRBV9	CASSERSGWVPQETQYF	TGTGCCAGCAGCGAGAGGTCGGGGTGGGTCCCACAAGAGACCCAGTACTTC
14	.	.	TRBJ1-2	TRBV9	CASSRGVANYGYTF	TGTGCCAGCAGCCGTGGGGTTGCTAACTATGGCTACACCTTC
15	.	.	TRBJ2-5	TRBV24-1	CATSVPRGSSETQYF	TGTGCCACCAGTGTCCCAAGGGGCAGCTCGGAGACCCAGTACTTC
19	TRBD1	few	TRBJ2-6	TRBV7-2	CASTPGRDRVFSGANVLTF	TGTGCCAGCACCCCAGGCCGGGACAGGGTATTTTCTGGGGCCAACGTCCTGACTTTC
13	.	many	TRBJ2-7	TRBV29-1	CSVAGWGSYEQYF	TGCAGCGTTGCTGGGTGGGGCTCCTACGAGCAGTACTTC